A selection of T cell receptor beta chains follows, all from one sample in a study of OX40 agonist ivuxolimab in advanced cancers. Method: immunoSEQ multiplex PCR; TCRdb's copy keeps in-frame clones and lacks some. The sample yields more than 50,000 clones, roughly 83% seen once. Sample: CD4+ or CD8+ T cells sorted from blood, taken in a trial of the OX40 agonist ivuxolimab. The receptors originated from an adult with an advanced solid tumor such as melanoma, head and neck, liver or kidney cancer. CDR3s include the opening cysteine and the closing phenylalanine or tryptophan. The D gene is left open where the match is weak. Clone size is given for some rows only: seen once, a few or many times, or a class if the clone is expanded.

CDR3aa: CASSHWGQAKETQYF; CDR3nt: TGTGCCAGCAGCCACTGGGGCCAAGCCAAAGAGACCCAGTACTTC; len: 15; v_gene: TRBV7-2; abundance: NA; j_gene: TRBJ2-5; d_gene: NA
CDR3aa: CASSLTPFRQFGEKLFF; CDR3nt: TGTGCCAGCAGTCTCACCCCGTTCCGACAGTTCGGGGAAAAACTGTTTTTT; len: 17; v_gene: TRBV28; abundance: NA; j_gene: TRBJ1-4; d_gene: NA
CDR3aa: CAISEPSRTGDTQYF; CDR3nt: TGTGCCATCAGTGAGCCTTCAAGGACGGGAGATACGCAGTATTTT; len: 15; v_gene: TRBV10-3; abundance: NA; j_gene: TRBJ2-3; d_gene: NA
CDR3aa: CASTPQGHTMNTEAFF; CDR3nt: TGTGCCAGCACTCCACAGGGCCATACTATGAACACTGAAGCTTTCTTT; len: 16; v_gene: TRBV2; abundance: NA; j_gene: TRBJ1-1; d_gene: NA
CDR3aa: CASSLEGSTDTQYF; CDR3nt: TGTGCCAGCAGCCTCGAGGGGAGCACAGATACGCAGTATTTT; len: 14; v_gene: TRBV7-2; abundance: NA; j_gene: TRBJ2-3; d_gene: NA
CDR3aa: CASRHRDGASYEQYF; CDR3nt: TGTGCCAGCAGGCACCGGGACGGAGCCTCCTACGAGCAGTACTTC; len: 15; v_gene: TRBV7-9; abundance: NA; j_gene: TRBJ2-7; d_gene: NA
CDR3aa: CASSPNPTGSGNTIYF; CDR3nt: TGTGCCAGCAGCCCAAACCCAACAGGCTCTGGAAACACCATATATTTT; len: 16; v_gene: TRBV7-8; abundance: NA; j_gene: TRBJ1-3; d_gene: NA
CDR3aa: CASSLTAIDGYTF; CDR3nt: TGTGCCAGCAGCTTGACCGCTATAGATGGCTACACCTTC; len: 13; v_gene: TRBV5-6; abundance: NA; j_gene: TRBJ1-2; d_gene: NA
CDR3aa: CASSLGQGKTGNTIYF; CDR3nt: TGTGCCAGCAGCCTAGGACAGGGGAAAACTGGAAACACCATATATTTT; len: 16; v_gene: TRBV9; abundance: NA; j_gene: TRBJ1-3; d_gene: TRBD1
CDR3aa: CASKRGRDTGELFF; CDR3nt: TGTGCCAGTAAGAGGGGGCGCGACACCGGGGAGCTGTTTTTT; len: 14; v_gene: TRBV19; abundance: NA; j_gene: TRBJ2-2; d_gene: TRBD1
CDR3aa: CASRREATYEQYF; CDR3nt: TGTGCCAGCAGGCGGGAGGCCACCTACGAGCAGTACTTC; len: 13; v_gene: TRBV6-5; abundance: NA; j_gene: TRBJ2-7; d_gene: TRBD2
CDR3aa: CASSVDTGRDGYTF; CDR3nt: TGTGCCAGTAGTGTGGATACGGGGCGGGACGGCTACACCTTC; len: 14; v_gene: TRBV19; abundance: NA; j_gene: TRBJ1-2; d_gene: NA
CDR3aa: CASSLSLGEAETQYF; CDR3nt: TGTGCCAGCAGCTTAAGCCTCGGGGAGGCGGAGACCCAGTACTTC; len: 15; v_gene: TRBV5-6; abundance: NA; j_gene: TRBJ2-5; d_gene: NA
CDR3aa: CASSDSHSNQPQHF; CDR3nt: TGTGCCAGCAGTGATTCCCATAGCAATCAGCCCCAGCATTTT; len: 14; v_gene: TRBV2; abundance: NA; j_gene: TRBJ1-5; d_gene: NA
CDR3aa: CASSLSPGGYSYNEQFF; CDR3nt: TGTGCCAGCAGTTTATCCCCTGGAGGGTACTCCTACAATGAGCAGTTCTTC; len: 17; v_gene: TRBV27; abundance: NA; j_gene: TRBJ2-1; d_gene: NA
CDR3aa: CASSIGGLGVQETQYF; CDR3nt: TGTGCCAGTAGTATCGGAGGGTTAGGGGTCCAAGAGACCCAGTACTTC; len: 16; v_gene: TRBV19; abundance: NA; j_gene: TRBJ2-5; d_gene: NA
CDR3aa: CASSRSGTGEKLFF; CDR3nt: TGTGCCAGCAGCCGATCCGGGACAGGAGAAAAACTGTTTTTT; len: 14; v_gene: TRBV7-7; abundance: NA; j_gene: TRBJ1-4; d_gene: TRBD1
CDR3aa: CASSLGGLLSGNTIYF; CDR3nt: TGTGCCAGCAGCTTAGGGGGTCTCCTCTCTGGAAACACCATATATTTT; len: 16; v_gene: TRBV7-8; abundance: NA; j_gene: TRBJ1-3; d_gene: NA
CDR3aa: CAARGQGFSGYEQYF; CDR3nt: TGTGCCGCCAGGGGACAGGGGTTCTCAGGCTACGAGCAGTACTTC; len: 15; v_gene: TRBV30; abundance: once; j_gene: TRBJ2-7; d_gene: TRBD1
CDR3aa: CASSLEKVYGYTF; CDR3nt: TGTGCCAGCAGCTTGGAAAAGGTCTATGGCTACACCTTC; len: 13; v_gene: TRBV5-5; abundance: NA; j_gene: TRBJ1-2; d_gene: NA
CDR3aa: CASSFGGSSYNEQFF; CDR3nt: TGTGCCAGCAGTTTCGGTGGAAGCTCCTACAATGAGCAGTTCTTC; len: 15; v_gene: TRBV28; abundance: NA; j_gene: TRBJ2-1; d_gene: NA
CDR3aa: CASSLTDFYNYGYTF; CDR3nt: TGTGCCAGCAGCTTGACGGATTTCTACAACTATGGCTACACCTTC; len: 15; v_gene: TRBV5-6; abundance: medium-sized; j_gene: TRBJ1-2; d_gene: NA
CDR3aa: CASSEVWRAEDQETQYF; CDR3nt: TGTGCCAGCAGTGAAGTATGGCGAGCCGAAGACCAAGAGACCCAGTACTTC; len: 17; v_gene: TRBV2; abundance: few; j_gene: TRBJ2-5; d_gene: NA
CDR3aa: CATSRFRDSNQPQHF; CDR3nt: TGTGCCACCAGCAGGTTCAGGGACAGCAATCAGCCCCAGCATTTT; len: 15; v_gene: TRBV15; abundance: NA; j_gene: TRBJ1-5; d_gene: NA
CDR3aa: CASTPGRGARPQHF; CDR3nt: TGTGCCAGCACTCCCGGCCGGGGGGCGAGGCCCCAGCATTTT; len: 14; v_gene: TRBV6-1; abundance: medium-sized; j_gene: TRBJ1-5; d_gene: NA
CDR3aa: CASRTSEIQETQYF; CDR3nt: TGTGCCAGCAGGACCAGCGAGATCCAAGAGACCCAGTACTTC; len: 14; v_gene: TRBV2; abundance: NA; j_gene: TRBJ2-5; d_gene: NA
CDR3aa: CASSPQTGENEKLFF; CDR3nt: TGTGCCAGCAGCCCCCAGACAGGGGAAAATGAAAAACTGTTTTTT; len: 15; v_gene: TRBV7-2; abundance: NA; j_gene: TRBJ1-4; d_gene: TRBD1
CDR3aa: CSAGTAVDYTF; CDR3nt: TGCAGTGCTGGGACTGCCGTGGACTACACCTTC; len: 11; v_gene: TRBV20-1; abundance: NA; j_gene: TRBJ1-2; d_gene: NA
CDR3aa: CASSVTSGSSDTQYF; CDR3nt: TGTGCCAGCAGCGTGACTAGCGGGAGTTCAGATACGCAGTATTTT; len: 15; v_gene: TRBV2; abundance: NA; j_gene: TRBJ2-3; d_gene: TRBD2
CDR3aa: CASSPLIGGLQETQYF; CDR3nt: TGTGCCAGCAGCCCGCTGATCGGGGGCCTACAAGAGACCCAGTACTTC; len: 16; v_gene: TRBV14; abundance: NA; j_gene: TRBJ2-5; d_gene: NA
CDR3aa: CATSRAWDLSTGELFF; CDR3nt: TGTGCCACCAGCAGAGCCTGGGACCTCAGCACCGGGGAGCTGTTTTTT; len: 16; v_gene: TRBV15; abundance: few; j_gene: TRBJ2-2; d_gene: NA
CDR3aa: CASSPPVHSYEQYF; CDR3nt: TGTGCCAGCTCACCACCGGTACACTCCTACGAGCAGTACTTC; len: 14; v_gene: TRBV18; abundance: once; j_gene: TRBJ2-7; d_gene: NA
CDR3aa: CASSLGRGRGELFF; CDR3nt: TGCGCCAGCAGCTTGGGCCGGGGCCGCGGGGAGCTGTTTTTT; len: 14; v_gene: TRBV5-1; abundance: NA; j_gene: TRBJ2-2; d_gene: NA
CDR3aa: CASSLGRSVSYEQYF; CDR3nt: TGTGCCAGCAGCTTGGGGCGGTCAGTTTCCTACGAGCAGTACTTC; len: 15; v_gene: TRBV5-8; abundance: NA; j_gene: TRBJ2-7; d_gene: NA
CDR3aa: CASSLADTYNEQFF; CDR3nt: TGCGCCAGCAGCTTGGCAGACACTTACAATGAGCAGTTCTTC; len: 14; v_gene: TRBV5-1; abundance: NA; j_gene: TRBJ2-1; d_gene: NA
CDR3aa: CASSYTPGDPQFF; CDR3nt: TGCGCCAGCAGCTACACCCCCGGGGACCCCCAGTTCTTC; len: 13; v_gene: TRBV5-1; abundance: once; j_gene: TRBJ2-1; d_gene: NA
CDR3aa: CASSVYRGRAEAFF; CDR3nt: TGTGCCAGCAGCGTATACAGGGGTAGGGCTGAAGCTTTCTTT; len: 14; v_gene: TRBV7-8; abundance: NA; j_gene: TRBJ1-1; d_gene: TRBD1
CDR3aa: CASSYGTGQETQYF; CDR3nt: TGTGCCAGCAGTTACGGGACAGGCCAAGAGACCCAGTACTTC; len: 14; v_gene: TRBV6-5; abundance: NA; j_gene: TRBJ2-5; d_gene: TRBD1
CDR3aa: CAISESGEGGYTF; CDR3nt: TGTGCCATCAGTGAGTCGGGGGAAGGGGGCTACACCTTC; len: 13; v_gene: TRBV10-3; abundance: NA; j_gene: TRBJ1-2; d_gene: NA
CDR3aa: CASSEGSYGYTF; CDR3nt: TGTGCCAGCAGTGAAGGAAGCTATGGCTACACCTTC; len: 12; v_gene: TRBV6-1; abundance: NA; j_gene: TRBJ1-2; d_gene: NA
CDR3aa: CASSFSTFDVTGELFF; CDR3nt: TGTGCCAGCAGTTTCTCCACCTTCGATGTCACCGGGGAGCTGTTTTTT; len: 16; v_gene: TRBV27; abundance: NA; j_gene: TRBJ2-2; d_gene: NA
CDR3aa: CASSLTRDRGRYYEQYF; CDR3nt: TGTGCCAGCAGCTTGACCAGGGACAGGGGAAGATACTACGAGCAGTACTTC; len: 17; v_gene: TRBV11-1; abundance: NA; j_gene: TRBJ2-7; d_gene: TRBD1
CDR3aa: CASSSDRGSGYTF; CDR3nt: TGCGCCAGCTCCTCGGATCGGGGAAGCGGCTACACCTTC; len: 13; v_gene: TRBV5-1; abundance: NA; j_gene: TRBJ1-2; d_gene: NA
CDR3aa: CASSIGLPNEQFF; CDR3nt: TGTGCCAGTAGTATAGGGCTACCAAATGAGCAGTTCTTC; len: 13; v_gene: TRBV19; abundance: NA; j_gene: TRBJ2-1; d_gene: NA
CDR3aa: CASTRTGGAFGNTIYF; CDR3nt: TGTGCCAGTACCCGGACAGGGGGCGCGTTCGGAAACACCATATATTTT; len: 16; v_gene: TRBV19; abundance: NA; j_gene: TRBJ1-3; d_gene: TRBD1
CDR3aa: CASSMPPSDTQYF; CDR3nt: TGTGCCAGCAGTATGCCCCCCAGCGATACGCAGTATTTT; len: 13; v_gene: TRBV2; abundance: NA; j_gene: TRBJ2-3; d_gene: NA
CDR3aa: CASSDIGAGTDTQYF; CDR3nt: TGTGCCAGCAGTGATATCGGGGCCGGCACAGATACGCAGTATTTT; len: 15; v_gene: TRBV6-1; abundance: NA; j_gene: TRBJ2-3; d_gene: NA
CDR3aa: CASRGRVSQPQHF; CDR3nt: TGTGCCAGCAGAGGAAGGGTAAGTCAGCCCCAGCATTTT; len: 13; v_gene: TRBV6-1; abundance: NA; j_gene: TRBJ1-5; d_gene: NA
CDR3aa: CASSRGTGPTNEKLFF; CDR3nt: TGCGCCAGCAGCAGGGGGACAGGGCCAACTAATGAAAAACTGTTTTTT; len: 16; v_gene: TRBV5-1; abundance: NA; j_gene: TRBJ1-4; d_gene: TRBD1
CDR3aa: CASSIGGLGSYEQYF; CDR3nt: TGTGCCAGCAGCATAGGGGGACTGGGCTCCTACGAGCAGTACTTC; len: 15; v_gene: TRBV7-6; abundance: NA; j_gene: TRBJ2-7; d_gene: NA
CDR3aa: CASSVSGTSGRRGNEQFF; CDR3nt: TGCGCCAGCAGCGTATCCGGGACTAGCGGGAGGAGGGGTAATGAGCAGTTCTTC; len: 18; v_gene: TRBV5-1; abundance: NA; j_gene: TRBJ2-1; d_gene: TRBD2
CDR3aa: CASSSLGLGGRYTDTQYF; CDR3nt: TGTGCCAGCAGTTCCCTAGGACTAGGCGGGAGGTACACAGATACGCAGTATTTT; len: 18; v_gene: TRBV27; abundance: NA; j_gene: TRBJ2-3; d_gene: TRBD2
CDR3aa: CAWNDRAGQPQHF; CDR3nt: TGTGCCTGGAACGACAGGGCGGGCCAGCCCCAGCATTTT; len: 13; v_gene: TRBV30; abundance: NA; j_gene: TRBJ1-5; d_gene: TRBD1
CDR3aa: CASTITGSPSTQYF; CDR3nt: TGTGCCAGCACCATAACTGGTTCCCCCTCTACTCAGTACTTC; len: 14; v_gene: TRBV11-1; abundance: NA; j_gene: TRBJ2-4; d_gene: NA
CDR3aa: CASSMQRIQFF; CDR3nt: TGTGCCAGTAGTATGCAGCGGATCCAGTTCTTC; len: 11; v_gene: TRBV19; abundance: NA; j_gene: TRBJ2-1; d_gene: NA
CDR3aa: CASSAPPRGSSPYEQYF; CDR3nt: TGTGCCAGCAGTGCCCCTCCCCGGGGCTCTTCTCCCTACGAGCAGTACTTC; len: 17; v_gene: TRBV6-1; abundance: NA; j_gene: TRBJ2-7; d_gene: NA
CDR3aa: CASSLGLAEKYTGELFF; CDR3nt: TGTGCCAGCAGCCTGGGACTAGCGGAGAAATACACCGGGGAGCTGTTTTTT; len: 17; v_gene: TRBV4-2; abundance: NA; j_gene: TRBJ2-2; d_gene: TRBD2